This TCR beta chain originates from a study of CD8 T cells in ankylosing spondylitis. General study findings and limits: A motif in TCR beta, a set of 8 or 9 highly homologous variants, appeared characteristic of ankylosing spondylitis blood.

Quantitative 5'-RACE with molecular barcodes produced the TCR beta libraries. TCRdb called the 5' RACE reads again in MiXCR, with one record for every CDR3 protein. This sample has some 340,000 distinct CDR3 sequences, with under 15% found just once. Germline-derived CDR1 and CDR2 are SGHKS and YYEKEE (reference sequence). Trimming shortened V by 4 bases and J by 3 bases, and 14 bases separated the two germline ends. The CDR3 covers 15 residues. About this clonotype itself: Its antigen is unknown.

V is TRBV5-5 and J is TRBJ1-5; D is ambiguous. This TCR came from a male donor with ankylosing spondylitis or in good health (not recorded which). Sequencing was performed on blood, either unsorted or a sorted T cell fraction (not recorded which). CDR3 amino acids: CASSRSDGPNQPQHF. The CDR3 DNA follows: TGTGCCAGCAGCCGGTCGGACGGTCCCAATCAGCCCCAGCATTTT.